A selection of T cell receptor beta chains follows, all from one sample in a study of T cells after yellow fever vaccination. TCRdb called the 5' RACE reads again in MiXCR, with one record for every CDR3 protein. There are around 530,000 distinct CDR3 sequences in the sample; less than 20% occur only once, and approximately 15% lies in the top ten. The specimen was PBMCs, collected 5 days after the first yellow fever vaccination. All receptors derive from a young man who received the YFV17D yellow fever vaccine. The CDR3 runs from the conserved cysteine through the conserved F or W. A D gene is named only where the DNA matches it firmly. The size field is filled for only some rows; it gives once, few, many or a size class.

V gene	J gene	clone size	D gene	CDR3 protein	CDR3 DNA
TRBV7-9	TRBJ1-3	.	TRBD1	CASSLQGSRVGNTIYF	TGTGCCAGCAGCCTACAGGGGTCGAGAGTTGGAAACACCATATATTTT
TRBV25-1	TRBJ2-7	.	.	CASKGGGTYEQYF	TGTGCCAGCAAGGGTGGCGGTACCTACGAGCAGTACTTC
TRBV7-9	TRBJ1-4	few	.	CASSLSTEKLFF	TGTGCCAGCAGCTTATCTACCGAAAAACTGTTTTTT
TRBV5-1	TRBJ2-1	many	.	CASSSDSYNEQFF	TGCGCCAGCAGCTCAGACAGCTACAATGAGCAGTTCTTC
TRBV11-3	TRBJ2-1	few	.	CASSLGPGVEQFF	TGTGCCAGCAGCTTAGGGCCGGGAGTTGAGCAGTTCTTC
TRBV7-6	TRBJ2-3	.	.	CASSIDTPRGTDTQYF	TGTGCCAGCAGCATTGACACCCCCCGGGGGACAGATACGCAGTATTTT
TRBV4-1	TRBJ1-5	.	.	CASSQGLRGHNQPQHF	TGCGCCAGCAGCCAAGGACTTCGGGGCCACAATCAGCCCCAGCATTTT
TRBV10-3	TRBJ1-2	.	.	CATAEGAESNYGYTF	TGTGCCACCGCCGAGGGAGCGGAGAGTAACTATGGCTACACCTTC
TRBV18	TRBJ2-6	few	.	CASSPYPPTGANVLTF	TGTGCCAGCTCACCGTACCCTCCGACAGGGGCCAACGTCCTGACTTTC
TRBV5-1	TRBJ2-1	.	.	CASSITGYGNEQFF	TGCGCCAGCAGCATAACAGGGTACGGCAATGAGCAGTTCTTC
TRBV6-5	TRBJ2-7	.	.	CASSYGGQSGKYF	TGTGCCAGCAGTTACGGGGGACAGAGCGGGAAGTACTTC
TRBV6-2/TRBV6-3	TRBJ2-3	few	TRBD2	CASSVQAGGQDTQYF	TGTGCCAGCAGTGTACAAGCGGGGGGGCAAGATACGCAGTATTTT
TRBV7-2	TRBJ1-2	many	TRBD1	CASSSRQGVGSNYGYTF	TGTGCCAGCAGCTCCCGACAGGGGGTAGGGTCTAACTATGGCTACACCTTC
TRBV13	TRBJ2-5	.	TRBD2	CASSPRRASGGQETQYF	TGTGCCAGCAGCCCACGGAGGGCTAGCGGGGGCCAAGAGACCCAGTACTTC
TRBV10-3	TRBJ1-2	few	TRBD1	CATGTGEGYGYTF	TGTGCCACCGGGACAGGGGAAGGATATGGCTACACCTTC
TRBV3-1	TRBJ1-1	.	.	CASSKQVGEAFF	TGTGCCAGCAGCAAGCAGGTGGGGGAAGCTTTCTTT
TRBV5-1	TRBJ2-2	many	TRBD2	CASSSPSGGSNTGELFF	TGCGCCAGCAGCTCACCAAGCGGGGGCTCGAACACCGGGGAGCTGTTTTTT
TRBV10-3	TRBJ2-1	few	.	CAISENRVNEQFF	TGTGCCATCAGTGAGAACAGGGTCAATGAGCAGTTCTTC
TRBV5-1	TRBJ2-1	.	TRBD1	CASSFGQGVINEQFF	TGCGCCAGCAGCTTTGGGCAGGGGGTGATCAATGAGCAGTTCTTC
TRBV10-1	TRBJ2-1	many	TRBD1	CASSGFPGQGINEQFF	TGCGCCAGCAGTGGTTTCCCCGGACAGGGGATCAATGAGCAGTTCTTC
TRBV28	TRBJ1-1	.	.	CASSPRRSLTEAFF	TGTGCCAGCAGCCCCAGACGGTCCCTTACTGAAGCTTTCTTT